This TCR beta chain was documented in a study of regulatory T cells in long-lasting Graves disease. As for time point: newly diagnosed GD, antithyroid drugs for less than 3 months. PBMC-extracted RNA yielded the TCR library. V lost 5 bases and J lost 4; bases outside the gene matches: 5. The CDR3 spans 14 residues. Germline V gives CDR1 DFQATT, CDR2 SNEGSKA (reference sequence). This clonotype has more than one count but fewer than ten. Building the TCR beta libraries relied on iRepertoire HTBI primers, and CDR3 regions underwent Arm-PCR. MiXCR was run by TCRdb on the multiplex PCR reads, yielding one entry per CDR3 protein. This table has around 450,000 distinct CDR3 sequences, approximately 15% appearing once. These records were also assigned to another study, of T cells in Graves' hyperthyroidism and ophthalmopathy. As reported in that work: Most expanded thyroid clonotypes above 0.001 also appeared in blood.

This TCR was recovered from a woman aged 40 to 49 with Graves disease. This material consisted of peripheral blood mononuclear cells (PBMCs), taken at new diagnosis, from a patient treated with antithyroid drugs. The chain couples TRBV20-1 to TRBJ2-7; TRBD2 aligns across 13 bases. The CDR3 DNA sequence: TGCAGTGCTCGGACTAGCGGGGGCTGGTACGAGCAGTACTTC. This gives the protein CSARTSGGWYEQYF.